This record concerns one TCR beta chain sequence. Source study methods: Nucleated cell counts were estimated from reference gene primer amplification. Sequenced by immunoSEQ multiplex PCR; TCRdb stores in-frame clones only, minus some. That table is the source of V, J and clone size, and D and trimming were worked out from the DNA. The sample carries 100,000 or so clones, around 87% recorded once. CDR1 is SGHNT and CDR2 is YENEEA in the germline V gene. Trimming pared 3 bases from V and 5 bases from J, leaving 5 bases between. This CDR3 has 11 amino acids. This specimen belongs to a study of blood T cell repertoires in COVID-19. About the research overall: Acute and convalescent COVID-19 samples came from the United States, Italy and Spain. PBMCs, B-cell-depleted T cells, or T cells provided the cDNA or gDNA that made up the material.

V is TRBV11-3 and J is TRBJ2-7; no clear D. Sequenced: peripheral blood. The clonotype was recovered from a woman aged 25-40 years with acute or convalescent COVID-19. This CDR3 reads CASSFGDEQYF. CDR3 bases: TGTGCCAGCAGCTTTGGAGACGAGCAGTACTTC.